This is a list of T cell receptor beta chains from one sample in a study of sequential checkpoint blockade in melanoma. The data were produced by immunoSEQ multiplex PCR, yet TCRdb's version contains in-frame clones alone and is incomplete. The data hold a few thousand clones, with 20% to 25% observed a single time. The material sequenced was tumor tissue (inferred from file names), taken from a patient given nivolumab and ipilimumab in sequence. The receptor set was obtained from a human donor with melanoma. CDR3s leave out the opening cysteine and the closing phenylalanine or tryptophan. The D gene is left open where the match is weak.

NA,TRBV9,ASSGGLTEAF
NA,TRBV18,ASSPREHEQY
NA,TRBV11-3,ASSLGGVTGELF
NA,TRBV9,ASSPGPNTGELF
TRBD2,TRBV28,ASSALLAGAHNEQF
NA,TRBV11-3,ASSLEEGGTDTQY
NA,TRBV10-2,ASNVGDVIYEQF
TRBD1,TRBV28,ASSFDRGQPQH
TRBD2,TRBV29-1,SVAPLAGFSSYNEQF
NA,TRBV6-8,ASRVANTGELF
NA,TRBV12-5,ASGIKTGELF
NA,TRBV10-2,ASSEQGLYGYT
NA,TRBV14,ASSHGETQY
NA,TRBV11-3,ASSLPFRQAISGELF
TRBD1,TRBV6-8,ASRRDRGSEKLF
NA,TRBV5-1,ASSPGGVDEKLF
NA,TRBV7-1,ASSRQLGTEAF
NA,TRBV5-1,ASSLEGVEETQY
NA,TRBV18,ASSPANTGELF
NA,TRBV19,ASSIGPTTYVGNTIY
TRBD1,TRBV11-3,ASSRIRDRDGYT
TRBD2,TRBV6-8,ASSYSSGSYNEQF
TRBD1,TRBV11-3,ASSLDRGPFKQY
NA,TRBV19,ASHDGTDSGANVLT
NA,TRBV11-3,ASSPGVLSGANVLT
NA,TRBV6-8,ATGGWGGEDEAF
TRBD1,TRBV18,ASSPPTGGRNTQY
TRBD1,TRBV28,ASSSTPGTGATNEKLF
TRBD1,TRBV6-8,ASSEVDRGSNEQF
NA,TRBV18,ASSPAGLGTQY
NA,TRBV19,ASTRSHSAKNIQY
NA,TRBV16,ASSQASGFGAF
NA,TRBV12-2,AGARRGPVDLRYNEQF
NA,TRBV6-8,ASFEGRTYEQY
NA,TRBV9,ASSVDGRSYT
TRBD1,TRBV28,ASSRRQGLFWEAF
NA,TRBV6-8,ASSWGDSNQPQH
NA,TRBV6-8,ASSSRGPQYNEQF
NA,TRBV11-3,ASSLRDRVPEAF
NA,TRBV19,ASSRVAGANVLT
NA,TRBV19,ASSTLSATDTQY